This T cell receptor (beta chain) was obtained from a study of blood T cells in healthy people across ages. Every sample gave at least 5.5 micrograms of total RNA when it was extracted. Turning to this clonotype: The antigen is undetermined.

V lost 5 bases to trimming and J lost 8 bases, with 15 bases between them. From germline, CDR1 is SEHNR and CDR2 FQNEAQ (reference sequence). The CDR3 covers 13 residues. It was with a sample-barcoded 5' primer and a J-beta primer mix that a second PCR of roughly 7 to 12 cycles was run. The template-switch adaptor, which had 12 random nucleotides, put a tag on each cDNA molecule. TCRdb ran MiXCR on the 5' RACE reads and lists one entry per CDR3 protein. The repertoire holds roughly 790,000 distinct CDR3 sequences, roughly 44% seen once, with 20% in the top ten. Findings and limits, study-wide: The CMV status of each donor remained undetermined, and this could have confounded shifts in expanded clonotypes. The long-lived group displayed more naive CD4+ cells, plus higher diversity, than the aged donors did.

The TCR originated in a woman aged 55-69 years in good health. Sequencing was done on a sample of blood. The V and J genes are TRBV7-9 and TRBJ1-1; D remains ambiguous. The CDR3 protein is CASSPIGTAEAFF. Here the CDR3 DNA reads TGTGCCAGCAGCCCAATAGGAACGGCAGAAGCTTTCTTT.